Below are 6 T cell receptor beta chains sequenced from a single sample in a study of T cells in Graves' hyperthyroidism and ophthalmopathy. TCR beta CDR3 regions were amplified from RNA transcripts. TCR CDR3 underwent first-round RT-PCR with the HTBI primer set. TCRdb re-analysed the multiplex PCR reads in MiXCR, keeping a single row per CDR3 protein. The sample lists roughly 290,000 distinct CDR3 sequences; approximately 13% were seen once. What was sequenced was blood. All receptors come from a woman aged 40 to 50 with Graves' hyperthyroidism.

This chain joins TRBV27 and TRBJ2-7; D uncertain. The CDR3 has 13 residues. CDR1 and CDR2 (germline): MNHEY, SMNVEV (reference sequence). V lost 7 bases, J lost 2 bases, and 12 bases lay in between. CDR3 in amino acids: CASTSHPAYEQYF. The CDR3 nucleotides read TGTGCCAGCACAAGTCACCCCGCCTACGAGCAGTACTTC.

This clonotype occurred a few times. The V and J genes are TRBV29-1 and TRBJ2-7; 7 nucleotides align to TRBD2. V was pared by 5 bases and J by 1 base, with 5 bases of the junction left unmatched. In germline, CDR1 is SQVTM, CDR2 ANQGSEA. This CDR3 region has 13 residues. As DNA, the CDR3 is TGCAGCGTTCAAGGACTAGGGTCCTACGAGCAGTACTTC. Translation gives CSVQGLGSYEQYF.

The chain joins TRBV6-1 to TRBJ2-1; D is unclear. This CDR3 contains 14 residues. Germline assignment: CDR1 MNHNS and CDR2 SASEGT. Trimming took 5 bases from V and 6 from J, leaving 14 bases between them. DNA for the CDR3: TGTGCCAGCAGTCGCCTACGTCGGCCCAATGAGCAGTTCTTC. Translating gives CASSRLRRPNEQFF.

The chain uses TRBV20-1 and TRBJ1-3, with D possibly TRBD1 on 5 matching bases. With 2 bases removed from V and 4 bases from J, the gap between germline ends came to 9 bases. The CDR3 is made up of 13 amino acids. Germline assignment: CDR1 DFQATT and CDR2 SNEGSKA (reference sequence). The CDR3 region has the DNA TGCAGTGCTAGAAGAGGGGACGGAAACACCATATATTTT. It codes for CSARRGDGNTIYF.

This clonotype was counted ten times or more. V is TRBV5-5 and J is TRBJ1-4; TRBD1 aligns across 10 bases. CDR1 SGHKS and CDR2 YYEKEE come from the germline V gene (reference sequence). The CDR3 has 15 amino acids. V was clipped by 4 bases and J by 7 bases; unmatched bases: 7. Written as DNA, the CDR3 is TGTGCCAGCAGCCGGACAGGGGGATACGGTGAAAAACTGTTTTTT. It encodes CASSRTGGYGEKLFF.

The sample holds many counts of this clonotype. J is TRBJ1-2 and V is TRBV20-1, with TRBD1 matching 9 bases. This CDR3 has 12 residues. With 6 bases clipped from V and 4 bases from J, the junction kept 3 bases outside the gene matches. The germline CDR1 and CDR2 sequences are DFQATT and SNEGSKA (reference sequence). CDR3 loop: CSATTGGYGYTF. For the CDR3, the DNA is TGCAGTGCGACGACAGGGGGCTATGGCTACACCTTC.